Below, 6 T cell receptor beta chains from the same sample are listed, as sequenced in a study of cytomegalovirus exposure and HLA in healthy donors. The PCR used 60 Vbeta and 13 Jbeta primers. TCRdb's copy holds only in-frame clones and misses some; the assay was immunoSEQ multiplex PCR. The table gives about 70,000 clones; the top ten clones make up roughly 2.3% of it. The specimen sequenced was PBMCs. These receptors all come from a female donor in good health and CMV-seropositive.

The chain is built from TRBV28 and TRBJ1-2, with no clear D. Germline-derived CDR1 and CDR2 are MDHEN and SYDVKM. The CDR3 loop spans 12 amino acids. V was shortened by 6 bases and J by 2 bases, with 7 bases between the two germline ends. Here the CDR3 reads CASRAGNYGYTF. DNA for the CDR3: TGTGCCAGCAGAGCAGGCAACTATGGCTACACCTTC.

This sequence joins TRBV28 and TRBJ2-7; a weak D match, TRBD2 (6 bases). V lost 5 bases to trimming and J lost 2 bases, with 28 bases between them. This CDR3 comprises 19 residues. The germline gives CDR1 MDHEN, CDR2 SYDVKM. The CDR3 bases are TGTGCCAGCAGTCCCGGGAGATGGGGCCGGACGCGAGAAACCTACGAGCAGTACTTC. This codes for CASSPGRWGRTRETYEQYF.

This chain joins TRBV2 and TRBJ2-3; D may be TRBD2 (5 bases). Trimming removed 6 bases at V and 1 base at J, with 17 bases between. Per the germline V gene, CDR1 is SNHLY and CDR2 is FYNNEI. This CDR3 region has 16 residues. CDR3 amino acids: CASSSLGPRGTDTQYF. CDR3 in DNA: TGTGCCAGCAGCTCCTTAGGTCCGAGGGGCACAGATACGCAGTATTTT.

CDR3 coding DNA: TGTGCCAGCAGTCGCGGGAGGGTACAAGATACGCAGTATTTT. Protein product: CASSRGRVQDTQYF. The chain uses TRBV6-6 and TRBJ2-3; TRBD2 aligns across 9 bases. CDR1 and CDR2 from the germline V gene are MNHNY and SVGAGI (reference sequence). After removal of 5 bases from V and 5 bases from J, the junction contained 5 bases not matched to a gene. The CDR3 is made up of 14 amino acids.

The chain links TRBV29-1 to TRBJ2-5; possibly TRBD2 for D (6 bases). The CDR3 loop spans 13 amino acids. V lost 8 bases and J 3 bases, leaving 16 bases between the germline ends. Germline values: CDR1 SQVTM, CDR2 ANQGSEA. The CDR3 coding sequence is TGCAGCTGGAACCTTAGCGGAGAAGAGACCCAGTACTTC. Its translation: CSWNLSGEETQYF.

The chain links TRBV7-2 to TRBJ2-3, with TRBD2 matching 16 bases. Germline loops: CDR1 SGHTA, CDR2 FQGNSA. V gave up 0 bases and J gave up 1 base; unmatched junction bases: 4. The CDR3 is 19 residues long. The CDR3 DNA sequence: TGTGCCAGCAGCTTAGCCGTCGGGACTAGCGGGAGGGGCACAGATACGCAGTATTTT. Protein sequence: CASSLAVGTSGRGTDTQYF.